A single sample gave rise to the 21 T cell receptor beta chains below, sequenced in a study of identifying expanded T cells in peripheral blood. Profiling relied on immunoSEQ multiplex PCR, and the TCRdb table lists in-frame clones only, not all of them. The sample lists 55,000 to 80,000 clones, over 80% occurring once. The sequencing input was blood. The receptors were gathered from a person between 18 and 69 years old in good health.

This chain uses TRBV7-9 with TRBJ2-7; 9 positions agree with TRBD2. V lost 3 bases and J lost 7; bases outside the gene matches: 7. Looked up from germline, CDR1 is SEHNR and CDR2 is FQNEAQ (reference sequence). CDR3 size: 14 residues. Here the CDR3 DNA reads TGTGCCAGCAGCTTGGCTAGCGGGGTCTGGGAGCAGTACTTC. Translated: CASSLASGVWEQYF.

This clone has only a few counts. The chain is built from TRBV29-1 and TRBJ1-1; 10 bases agree with TRBD1. Trimming at V came to 7 bases and at J to 4 bases, leaving 0 bases not matched to a gene. CDR3 length equals 11 residues. Germline V gene data show CDR1 as SQVTM and CDR2 as ANQGSEA. The CDR3 coding sequence is TGCAGCGGGACAGGGGGCACTGAAGCTTTCTTT. It translates to CSGTGGTEAFF.

There are a few counts of this clone. V is TRBV25-1 and J is TRBJ2-7, with 7 bases matching TRBD1. CDR1 MGHDK and CDR2 SYGVNS come from the germline V gene. The ends lost 4 bases at V and 5 bases at J; junction bases unmatched: 11. There are 15 residues in the CDR3. This chain's CDR3 is CASSGPDRVSHEQYV. Here the CDR3 DNA reads TGTGCCAGCAGTGGCCCAGACAGGGTAAGCCACGAGCAGTACGTC.

V usage is TRBV4-1 and J usage is TRBJ2-7; 8 positions match TRBD2. The V segment lost 1 base and the J segment 6 bases; nucleotides outside the gene matches: 8. The CDR3 consists of 15 residues. Germline CDR1 reads MGHRA; CDR2 reads YSYEKL. The CDR3 spells CASSQAVREGIEQYF. In nucleotides, the CDR3 is TGCGCCAGCAGCCAAGCCGTCCGGGAGGGTATCGAGCAGTACTTC.

This chain uses TRBV14 with TRBJ1-1; D may be TRBD1 (5 bases). This CDR3 region has 16 residues. Trimming took off 0 bases at V and 2 bases at J, with 13 bases between the two ends. From germline, CDR1 is SGHDN and CDR2 FVKESK. The CDR3 DNA follows: TGTGCCAGCAGCCAAGAATGGGGTCGGGGCAACACTGAAGCTTTCTTT. Translating gives CASSQEWGRGNTEAFF.

The chain has TRBV12-5 and TRBJ2-1; 7 bases align to TRBD2. Germline V gives CDR1 LGHNT, CDR2 FRNRAP. This CDR3 region has 15 residues. V shed 4 bases, J shed 1 base, and the junction held 4 bases outside the gene matches. CDR3 coding DNA: TGTGCTAGTGGTTCTAGCGGTCTATCCTACAATGAGCAGTTCTTC. It yields the protein CASGSSGLSYNEQFF.

In nucleotides, the CDR3 is TGTGCCAGCTCCGGGAGGCTCGGGACGGATGGCTACACCTTC. Amino acids: CASSGRLGTDGYTF. The V call is TRBV18, the J call TRBJ1-2, with D possibly TRBD1 on 5 matching bases. The V gene lost 6 bases and the J gene lost 6 bases, with 17 bases spanning the gap. Per germline, CDR1 KGHSH and CDR2 LQKENI. CDR3 length: 14 amino acids. Full variable domain (missing parts from reference TRBV18 and TRBJ1-2): NAGVMQNPRHLVRRRGQEARLRCSPMKGHSHVYWYRQLPEEGLKFMVYLQKENIIDESGMPKERFSAEFPKEGPSILRIQQVVRGDSAAYFCASSGRLGTDGYTFGSGTRLTVV.

This sequence joins TRBV6-6 and TRBJ1-1; maybe TRBD1 (6 bases). The CDR3 runs 13 residues. CDR1 MNHNY and CDR2 SVGAGI come from the germline V gene (reference sequence). V dropped 5 bases and J dropped 2 bases, with 9 bases sitting between them. CDR3 in amino acids: CASSLRGNTEAFF. The CDR3, as DNA: TGTGCCAGCAGTCTCAGGGGTAACACTGAAGCTTTCTTT.

The rearrangement links TRBV5-1 to TRBJ1-2; tentatively, D is TRBD1 (6 bases). Trimming removed 4 bases from V and 7 bases from J, with 17 bases in between. The CDR3 length is 14 residues. Germline loops: CDR1 SGHRS, CDR2 YFSETQ. CDR3 nucleotides: TGCGCCAGCAGCCCGGACAGTGGATTCCCTGGCTACACCTTC. This encodes CASSPDSGFPGYTF.

The genes are TRBV5-6 and TRBJ2-5, with 8 nucleotides matching TRBD2. Germline CDR1 is SGHDT and CDR2 is YYEEEE. The CDR3 totals 15 residues. V dropped 4 bases and J dropped 5; count of bases not matched to a gene: 10. This chain's CDR3 is CASSLRAGVTETQYF. The CDR3 nucleotides are TGTGCCAGCAGCCTACGAGCGGGGGTAACGGAGACCCAGTACTTC.

The gene calls are TRBV7-9 and TRBJ2-1; D ambiguous. Trimming left V 3 bases short and J 0 bases short, with 15 bases between. Germline V gene sequence: CDR1 SEHNR, CDR2 FQNEAQ (reference sequence). This CDR3 contains 17 residues. The CDR3: CASSFRGSSSSYNEQFF. Here the CDR3 DNA reads TGTGCCAGCAGCTTTCGCGGAAGTTCCTCCTCCTACAATGAGCAGTTCTTC.

The chain links TRBV27 to TRBJ2-7; possibly TRBD2 for D (6 bases). The CDR3 totals 14 residues. Germline V lookup: CDR1 MNHEY, CDR2 SMNVEV (reference sequence). V was shortened by 6 bases and J by 2 bases, with 14 bases between the two germline ends. CDR3 residues: CASSISSAAYEQYF. DNA for the CDR3: TGTGCCAGCAGCATATCTAGCGCCGCCTACGAGCAGTACTTC.

The chain couples TRBV9 to TRBJ2-1, with a tentative D call TRBD2 (5 bases). CDR3 size: 15 residues. V was pared by 3 bases and J by 3 bases, with 13 bases between. CDR1 is SGDLS, CDR2 YYNGEE, per germline. The CDR3 bases are TGTGCCAGCAGCGCCACCGACGGGAACTACAATGAGCAGTTCTTC. Translating gives CASSATDGNYNEQFF.

This chain joins TRBV5-8 and TRBJ2-2; 14 nucleotides align to TRBD2. This CDR3 has 15 residues. Per the germline V gene, CDR1 is SGHTS and CDR2 is YDEGEE. Unmatched junction bases numbered 2, after V lost 4 bases and J lost 6 bases. The chain's CDR3 is CASSRGLAGAGELFF. The DNA of the CDR3 is TGTGCCAGCAGCCGGGGACTAGCGGGAGCCGGGGAGCTGTTTTTT.

The chain carries TRBV2 and TRBJ1-3; 7 bases fit TRBD1. The CDR3 is 14 residues long. V was pared by 5 bases and J by 5 bases, with 6 bases of the junction left unmatched. The germline gives CDR1 SNHLY, CDR2 FYNNEI. CDR3 coding DNA: TGTGCCAGCAGTCTTCGGACAGGCCGAAACACCATATATTTT. Translating gives CASSLRTGRNTIYF.

This clone turned up a few times. The gene calls are TRBV15 and TRBJ1-1; the D gene is possibly TRBD1 (6 bases). CDR3 length: 14 amino acids. V dropped 0 bases and J dropped 5 bases, with 10 bases sitting between them. From germline, CDR1 is LNHNV and CDR2 YYDKDF (reference sequence). CDR3 amino acids: CATSREQGRTEAFF. As DNA, the CDR3 is TGTGCCACCAGCAGAGAACAGGGAAGGACTGAAGCTTTCTTT.

The chain combines TRBV6-1 with TRBJ2-7; D remains ambiguous. Germline V CDR1 and CDR2: MNHNS, SASEGT. Between the trimmed V and J ends, which lost 2 bases and 6 bases, there was a span of 17 bases. The length of the CDR3 is 15 residues. CDR3 DNA sequence: TGTGCCAGCAGTGAAATCTCTAGGTATGGAAGCGAGCAGTACGTC. The encoded protein is CASSEISRYGSEQYV.

V usage is TRBV10-2 and J usage is TRBJ2-1, with 9 bases fitting TRBD2. CDR1 WSHSY and CDR2 SAAADI come from the germline V gene. The CDR3 runs 14 residues. J lost 9 bases, V lost 6 bases, and 9 bases had no gene match. This chain's CDR3 is CASRTSGFRGEQFF. CDR3 coding DNA: TGCGCCAGCAGAACTAGCGGGTTCCGCGGTGAGCAGTTCTTC.

This sequence joins TRBV5-6 and TRBJ1-2, with 9 bases lining up with TRBD1. CDR3 length equals 14 residues. The V gene's germline CDR1 is SGHDT and CDR2 YYEEEE. Unmatched junction bases numbered 3, after V lost 4 bases and J lost 2 bases. The chain's CDR3 is CASSPGTGNYGYTF. The CDR3 DNA reads as TGTGCCAGCAGCCCCGGGACAGGGAACTATGGCTACACCTTC.

This rearrangement joins TRBV7-2 to TRBJ2-5, with TRBD1 matching 7 bases. Losses at the gene ends were 4 bases for V and 4 bases for J; bases not matched to a gene: 3. Germline V gene sequence: CDR1 SGHTA, CDR2 FQGNSA. The CDR3 is 13 residues long. CDR3 bases: TGTGCCAGCAGCTACCCAGGGGGAGAGACCCAGTACTTC. As protein: CASSYPGGETQYF.

The J gene is TRBJ2-7, the V gene TRBV19; 11 bases line up with TRBD2. The CDR3 runs 15 residues. The J segment lost 0 bases and the V segment lost 7 bases, leaving 5 bases of the junction unmatched. CDR1 LNHDA and CDR2 SQIVND come from the germline V gene (reference sequence). CDR3 loop: CASTETSGDSYEQYF. Written as DNA, the CDR3 is TGTGCCAGTACTGAGACTAGCGGGGACTCCTACGAGCAGTACTTC.